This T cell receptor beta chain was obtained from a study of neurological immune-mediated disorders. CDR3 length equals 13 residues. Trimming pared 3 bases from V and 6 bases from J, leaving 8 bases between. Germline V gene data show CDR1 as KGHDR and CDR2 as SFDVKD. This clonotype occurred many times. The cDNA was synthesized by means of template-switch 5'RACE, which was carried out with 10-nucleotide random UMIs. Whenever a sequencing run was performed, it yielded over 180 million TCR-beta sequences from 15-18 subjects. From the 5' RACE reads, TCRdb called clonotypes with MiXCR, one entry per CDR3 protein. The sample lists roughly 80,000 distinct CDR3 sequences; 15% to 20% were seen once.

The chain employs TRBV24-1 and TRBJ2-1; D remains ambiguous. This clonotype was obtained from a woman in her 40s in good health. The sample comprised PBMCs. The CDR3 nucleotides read TGTGCCACCAGTGATCCCAACAGCAATGAGCAGTTCTTC. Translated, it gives CATSDPNSNEQFF.